What follows are 10 T cell receptor beta chains derived from one specimen sequenced in a study of T cell repertoires in cytomegalovirus infection. In TCRdb, the reads were re-called with MiXCR into one record per CDR3 protein. The sample lists hundreds of thousands of distinct CDR3 sequences; more than 9% were seen once. Material: PBMCs. The receptors come from a human donor in good health (CMV status not recorded). Some clones in this sample may be carry-over from other donors' samples.

The rearrangement links TRBV7-6 to TRBJ2-5; maybe TRBD1 (5 bases). The CDR3 covers 14 residues. The V end was cut by 4 bases, the J end by 0 bases, with 9 bases between. Germline V lookup: CDR1 SGHVS, CDR2 FNYEAQ. The CDR3 DNA is TGTGCCAGCAGCTGGACACCTTACCAAGAGACCCAGTACTTC. Translated: CASSWTPYQETQYF.

The chain links TRBV20-1 to TRBJ1-2; the D is unclear. Germline lookup yields CDR1 DFQATT and CDR2 SNEGSKA (reference sequence). This CDR3 is 12 amino acids long. Deletions cut 4 bases from V and 0 bases from J, with 6 bases between. CDR3 amino acids: CSAKAANYGYTF. In nucleotides, the CDR3 is TGCAGTGCTAAGGCAGCTAACTATGGCTACACCTTC.

The chain couples TRBV7-8 to TRBJ2-3; TRBD2 matches at 9 bases. This CDR3 contains 15 residues. Germline trimming cut 4 bases from V and 8 bases from J; bases unmatched to any gene: 10. The germline CDR1 and CDR2 sequences are SGHVS and FQNEAQ. The CDR3 loop reads CASSSLAGKGVTQYF. Written as DNA, the CDR3 is TGTGCCAGCAGCTCCCTAGCGGGAAAAGGCGTTACGCAGTATTTT.

V gene TRBV19 combines with J gene TRBJ2-3; D remains ambiguous. The CDR3 has 14 residues. V was shortened by 8 bases and J by 0 bases, with 12 bases between the two germline ends. The germline V gene has CDR1 LNHDA and CDR2 SQIVND (reference sequence). CDR3 sequence: CASSPAWSTDTQYF. In DNA, the CDR3 is TGTGCCAGTTCCCCTGCATGGAGCACAGATACGCAGTATTTT. Combining the CDR3 with reference TRBV19 and TRBJ2-3 gives the whole variable domain DGGITQSPKYLFRKEGQNVTLSCEQNLNHDAMYWYRQDPGQGLRLIYYSQIVNDFQKGDIAEGYSVSREKKESFPLTVTSAQKNPTAFYLCASSPAWSTDTQYFGPGTRLTVL.

This clonotype was observed a few times. The chain uses TRBV25-1 and TRBJ1-3, with TRBD1 as a possible D gene (6 bases). Germline values: CDR1 MGHDK, CDR2 SYGVNS. V gave up 4 bases and J gave up 3 bases, with 13 bases separating them. This CDR3 region has 15 residues. The CDR3 bases are TGTGCCAGCAGTGCAGAGACAGGTGTTGGAAACACCATATATTTT. This codes for CASSAETGVGNTIYF.

In this sample, this clonotype turned up a few times. V and J are TRBV20-1 and TRBJ1-5; D is possibly TRBD1 (5 bases). The germline V gene has CDR1 DFQATT and CDR2 SNEGSKA (reference sequence). The V and J ends lost 1 base and 2 bases respectively, with 12 bases between them. The CDR3 is 15 amino acids. CDR3 protein: CSARARGIGNQPQHF. DNA of the CDR3: TGCAGTGCTAGAGCTAGGGGTATTGGCAATCAGCCCCAGCATTTT.

The table lists this clonotype with many counts. The chain employs TRBV6-8 and TRBJ2-1, with D perhaps matching TRBD2 (6 bases). Germline V gene data show CDR1 as MNHGY and CDR2 as SAAAGT. Deletions cut 7 bases from V and 6 bases from J, with 19 bases between. The CDR3 runs to 15 residues. In DNA, the CDR3 is TGTGCCAGCAAGCCGGGGACTTCTCTTGGCAATGAGCAGTTCTTC. It specifies CASKPGTSLGNEQFF.

The chain combines TRBV6-1 with TRBJ2-7; 11 bases are shared with TRBD1. This CDR3 contains 13 residues. CDR1 is MNHNS, CDR2 SASEGT, per germline. Trimming took 5 bases from V and 6 from J; bases not matched to a gene: 3. Here the CDR3 DNA reads TGTGCCAGCAGTCGGGACAGGGGGGGCGAGCAGTACTTC. Translating it yields CASSRDRGGEQYF.

CDR3 in amino acids: CASSATSPSSELFF. For the CDR3, the DNA is TGTGCCAGCAGCGCTACTTCACCCAGTAGTGAGCTGTTTTTT. V and J are TRBV9 and TRBJ2-2; D call uncertain. This CDR3 is built from 14 residues. Germline-derived CDR1 and CDR2 are SGDLS and YYNGEE. V lost 3 bases, J lost 11 bases, and 17 bases lay in between.

This clonotype showed up just a few times. The rearrangement uses TRBV6-1 and TRBJ2-5; 12 positions agree with TRBD2. Per germline, CDR1 MNHNS and CDR2 SASEGT. V lost 5 bases to trimming and J lost 5 bases; unmatched junction nucleotides: 12. There are 17 residues in the CDR3. DNA for the CDR3: TGTGCCAGCAGTTTGAAGTCTAGCGGGAGGGCCCGGGAGACCCAGTACTTC. It yields the protein CASSLKSSGRARETQYF.